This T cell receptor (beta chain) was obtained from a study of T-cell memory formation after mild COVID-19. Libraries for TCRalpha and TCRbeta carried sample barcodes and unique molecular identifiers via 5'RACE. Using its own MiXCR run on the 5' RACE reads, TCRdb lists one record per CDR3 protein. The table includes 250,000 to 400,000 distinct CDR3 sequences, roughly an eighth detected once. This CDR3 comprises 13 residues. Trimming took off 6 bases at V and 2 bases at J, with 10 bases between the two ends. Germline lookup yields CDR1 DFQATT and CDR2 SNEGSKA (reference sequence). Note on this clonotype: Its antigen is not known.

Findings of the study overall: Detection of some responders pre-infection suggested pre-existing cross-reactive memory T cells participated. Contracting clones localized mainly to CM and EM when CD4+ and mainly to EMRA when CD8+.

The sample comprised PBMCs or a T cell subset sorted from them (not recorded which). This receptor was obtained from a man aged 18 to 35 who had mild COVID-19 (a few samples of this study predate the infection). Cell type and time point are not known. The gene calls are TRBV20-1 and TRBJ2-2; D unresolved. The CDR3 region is CSALGRNTGELFF. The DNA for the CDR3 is TGCAGTGCCTTAGGGCGAAACACCGGGGAGCTGTTTTTT.